Sequencing of this TCR beta chain was carried out in a study of breast tumors, draining lymph nodes, adjacent tissues. TCRdb ran MiXCR on the multiplex PCR reads and lists one entry per CDR3 protein. The sample has 15,000 to 20,000 distinct CDR3 sequences, approximately 42% seen once; the top ten hold 10% to 15%. Of note for this clonotype: Its antigen remains unidentified.

General study findings and limits: Compared with basal-like, luminal-like tumors shared significantly more repertoire with nontumor tissue. Tumor repertoires ranked between lymph nodes and nontumor tissue in diversity, with V and J gene preferences.

Germline V gene data show CDR1 as MNHEY and CDR2 as SVGEGT. Trimming removed 6 bases at V and 0 bases at J, with 12 bases between. The CDR3 covers 15 residues. The rearrangement links TRBV6-2 or TRBV6-3 to TRBJ1-5; the D is unclear. Sequencing was performed on tumor-adjacent breast tissue. The TCR was taken from a female donor with breast cancer. Some clones in this sample may be carry-over from other donors' samples. The CDR3, as DNA: TGTGCCAGCAGCTGGTCGACTGATAGCAATCAGCCCCAGCATTTT. It codes for CASSWSTDSNQPQHF.